This record covers a single T cell receptor beta chain. These data are taken from a study of blood T cell repertoires in COVID-19. Across the study: Samples came from the United States, Italy and Spain, spanning acute and convalescent COVID-19.

Sequenced by immunoSEQ multiplex PCR; TCRdb stores in-frame clones only, minus some. This repertoire shows approximately 200,000 clones, roughly 76% found once; its top ten account for roughly 4.9%. The CDR3 sequence is 15 residues long. The V gene end was trimmed by 1 base and the J gene end by 6 bases; junction bases not matched to a gene: 4. CDR1 is SGHVS, CDR2 FQNEAQ, per germline. J is TRBJ2-1 and V is TRBV7-8, with 9 nucleotides matching TRBD2. The receptor comes from a human donor in a cohort sampled during active COVID-19. The specimen was peripheral blood. The CDR3 is CASSLGGGLANEQFF. The CDR3 nucleotides read TGTGCCAGCAGCTTAGGGGGGGGACTAGCCAATGAGCAGTTCTTC.